This T cell receptor beta chain derives from a study of T cell responses to AZD1222 COVID-19 vaccine. TCRdb's copy holds only in-frame clones and misses some; the assay was immunoSEQ multiplex PCR. The sample includes 120,000 or so clones, about 90% seen only once; the top ten take around 1.8%. The CDR3 totals 15 residues. V lost 4 bases, J lost 8 bases, and 20 bases lay in between. The germline CDR1 and CDR2 sequences are MGHRA and YSYEKL. This TCR came from an adult in good health. The gene calls are TRBV4-1 and TRBJ1-2; weak D call: TRBD1 (6 bases). This specimen consisted of peripheral blood, obtained on day 0 of AZD1222 vaccination. The CDR3 bases are TGCGCCAGCAGCCTACCTATAAAGGGGGAGACGGGCTACACCTTC. It codes for CASSLPIKGETGYTF.